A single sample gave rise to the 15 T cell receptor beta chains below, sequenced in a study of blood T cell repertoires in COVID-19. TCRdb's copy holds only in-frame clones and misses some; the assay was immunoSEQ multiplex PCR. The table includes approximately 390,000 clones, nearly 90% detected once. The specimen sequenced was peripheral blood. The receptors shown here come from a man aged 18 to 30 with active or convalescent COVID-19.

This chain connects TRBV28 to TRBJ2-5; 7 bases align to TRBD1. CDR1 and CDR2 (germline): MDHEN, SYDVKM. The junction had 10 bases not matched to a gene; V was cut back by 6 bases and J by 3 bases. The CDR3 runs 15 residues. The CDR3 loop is CASSRLGGSEETQYF. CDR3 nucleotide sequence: TGTGCCAGCAGCCGCCTAGGGGGCTCAGAAGAGACCCAGTACTTC. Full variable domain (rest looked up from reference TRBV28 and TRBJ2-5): DVKVTQSSRYLVKRTGEKVFLECVQDMDHENMFWYRQDPGLGLRLIYFSYDVKMKEKGDIPEGYSVSREKKERFSLILESASTNQTSMYLCASSRLGGSEETQYFGPGTRLLVL.

Here the CDR3 DNA reads TGTGCCAGCAGTGGGGGTCTAGCGGGAAGTTACGAGCAGTACTTC. Its translation: CASSGGLAGSYEQYF. The J gene is TRBJ2-7, the V gene TRBV2; TRBD2 agrees at 9 bases. Trimming cost V 4 bases and J 4 bases; bases outside gene matches: 8. Germline V gene sequence: CDR1 SNHLY, CDR2 FYNNEI. This CDR3 is built from 15 residues.

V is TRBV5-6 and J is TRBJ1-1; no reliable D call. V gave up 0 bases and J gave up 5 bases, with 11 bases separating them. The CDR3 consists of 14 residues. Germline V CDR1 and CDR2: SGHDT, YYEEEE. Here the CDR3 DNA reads TGTGCCAGCAGCTTGGTTCGGGGTTGGACTGAAGCTTTCTTT. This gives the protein CASSLVRGWTEAFF.

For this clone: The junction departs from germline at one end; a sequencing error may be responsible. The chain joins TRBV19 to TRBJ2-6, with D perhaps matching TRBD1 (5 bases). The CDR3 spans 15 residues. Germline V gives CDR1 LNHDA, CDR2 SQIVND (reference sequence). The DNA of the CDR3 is TGTGCCACCACTCCCTTCGCGTCTGGGGCCAACGTGCTGACTTTC. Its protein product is CATTPFASGANVLTF.

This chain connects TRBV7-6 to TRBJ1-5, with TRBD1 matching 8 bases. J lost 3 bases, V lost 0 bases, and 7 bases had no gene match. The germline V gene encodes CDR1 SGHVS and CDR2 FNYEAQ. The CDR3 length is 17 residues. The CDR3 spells CASSLARTGSYNQPQHF. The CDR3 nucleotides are TGTGCCAGCAGCTTAGCCCGGACAGGGTCGTACAATCAGCCCCAGCATTTT.

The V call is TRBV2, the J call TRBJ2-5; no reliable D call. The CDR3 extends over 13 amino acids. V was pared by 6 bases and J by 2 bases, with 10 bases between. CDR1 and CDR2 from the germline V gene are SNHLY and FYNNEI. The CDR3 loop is CASSAERQETQYF. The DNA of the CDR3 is TGTGCCAGCAGCGCGGAAAGGCAAGAGACCCAGTACTTC.

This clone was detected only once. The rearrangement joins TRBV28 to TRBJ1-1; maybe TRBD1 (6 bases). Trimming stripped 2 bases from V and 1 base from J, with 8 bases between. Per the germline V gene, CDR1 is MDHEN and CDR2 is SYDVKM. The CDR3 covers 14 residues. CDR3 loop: CASSLDRKNTEAFF. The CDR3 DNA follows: TGTGCCAGCAGTTTAGACAGGAAGAACACTGAAGCTTTCTTT.

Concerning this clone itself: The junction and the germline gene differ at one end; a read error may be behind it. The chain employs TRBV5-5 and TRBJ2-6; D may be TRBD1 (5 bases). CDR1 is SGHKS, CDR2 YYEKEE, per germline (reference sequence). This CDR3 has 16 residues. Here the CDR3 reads CASSLAISSGANVLTF. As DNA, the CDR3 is TGTGCCAGCAGCTTGGCCATTAGCTCTGGGGCCAACGTGCTGACTTTC.

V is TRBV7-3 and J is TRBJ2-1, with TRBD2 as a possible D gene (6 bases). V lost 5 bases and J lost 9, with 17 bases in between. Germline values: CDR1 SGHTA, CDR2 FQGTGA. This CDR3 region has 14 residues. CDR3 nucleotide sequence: TGTGCCAGCAGCCGGAGCCGACTAGGCGGTGAGCAGTTCTTC. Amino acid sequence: CASSRSRLGGEQFF.

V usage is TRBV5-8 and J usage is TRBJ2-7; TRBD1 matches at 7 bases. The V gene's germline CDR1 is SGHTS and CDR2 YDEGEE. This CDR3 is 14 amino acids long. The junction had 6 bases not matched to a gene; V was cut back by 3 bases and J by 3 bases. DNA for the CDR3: TGTGCCAGCAGCTCGCCGGGACAGAGCTACGAGCAGTACTTC. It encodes CASSSPGQSYEQYF.

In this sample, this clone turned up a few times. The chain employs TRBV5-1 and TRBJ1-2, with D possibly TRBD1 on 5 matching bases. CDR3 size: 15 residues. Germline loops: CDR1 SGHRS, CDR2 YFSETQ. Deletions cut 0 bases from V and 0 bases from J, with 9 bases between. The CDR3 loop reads CASSLAGGANYGYTF. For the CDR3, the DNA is TGCGCCAGCAGCTTGGCCGGGGGAGCTAACTATGGCTACACCTTC.

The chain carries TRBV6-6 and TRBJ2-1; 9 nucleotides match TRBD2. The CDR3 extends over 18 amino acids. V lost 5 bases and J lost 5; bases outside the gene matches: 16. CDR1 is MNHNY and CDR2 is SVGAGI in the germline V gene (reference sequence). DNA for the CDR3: TGTGCCAGCAGTCCTAGAGGGGATAGCGGGAGTAAGAACAATGAGCAGTTCTTC. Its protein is CASSPRGDSGSKNNEQFF.

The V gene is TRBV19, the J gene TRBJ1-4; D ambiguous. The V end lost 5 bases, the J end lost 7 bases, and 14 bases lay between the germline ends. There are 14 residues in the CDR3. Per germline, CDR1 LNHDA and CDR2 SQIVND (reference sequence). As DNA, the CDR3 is TGTGCCAGTAGTGTAATCGGAGTGGGTGAAAAACTGTTTTTT. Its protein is CASSVIGVGEKLFF.

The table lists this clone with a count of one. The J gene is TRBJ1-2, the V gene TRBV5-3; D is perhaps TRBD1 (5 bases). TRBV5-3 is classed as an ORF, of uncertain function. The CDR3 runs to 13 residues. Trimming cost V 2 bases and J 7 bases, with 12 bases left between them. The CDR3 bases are TGTGCCAGAAGCTTCAGGGATCCCCGTGGCTACACCTTC. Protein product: CARSFRDPRGYTF.

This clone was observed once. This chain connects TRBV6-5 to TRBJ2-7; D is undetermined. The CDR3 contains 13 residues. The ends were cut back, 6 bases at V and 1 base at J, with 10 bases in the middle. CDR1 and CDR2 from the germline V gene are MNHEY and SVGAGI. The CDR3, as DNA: TGTGCCAGCAGACAGCCCGTTTCCTACGAGCAGTACTTC. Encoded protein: CASRQPVSYEQYF.